What follows is one T cell receptor (beta chain) and its context. Its antigen is as yet unknown. Individual cDNA molecules were tagged with unique molecular identifiers, the study reported. TCRdb used MiXCR to reprocess the 5' RACE reads, holding one entry per CDR3 protein. In the table there are about 52,000 distinct CDR3 sequences, 11% of which are singletons. This record belongs to a study of early T cells in non-severe SARS-CoV-2 infection. Study information: Investigators sequenced bulk RNA drawn from unsorted whole blood, and chains remained unpaired.

Trimming pared 0 bases from V and 3 bases from J, leaving 20 bases between. The CDR3 contains 18 residues. Looked up from germline, CDR1 is MNHNY and CDR2 is SVGAGI (reference sequence). Notes on the study in general: VDJdb-based annotation leaned toward anti-spike CD8 responses and missed private and CD4 specificities.

The chain combines TRBV6-6 with TRBJ1-1, with D possibly matching TRBD1 (5 bases). The material sequenced was whole blood. The receptor comes from an adult who was a healthcare worker with PCR-confirmed SARS-CoV-2 infection or an uninfected control (not recorded which). The CDR3 sequence is CASSYSGAPGGPDTEAFF. The DNA for the CDR3 is TGTGCCAGCAGTTACTCAGGGGCCCCTGGAGGTCCCGACACTGAAGCTTTCTTT.